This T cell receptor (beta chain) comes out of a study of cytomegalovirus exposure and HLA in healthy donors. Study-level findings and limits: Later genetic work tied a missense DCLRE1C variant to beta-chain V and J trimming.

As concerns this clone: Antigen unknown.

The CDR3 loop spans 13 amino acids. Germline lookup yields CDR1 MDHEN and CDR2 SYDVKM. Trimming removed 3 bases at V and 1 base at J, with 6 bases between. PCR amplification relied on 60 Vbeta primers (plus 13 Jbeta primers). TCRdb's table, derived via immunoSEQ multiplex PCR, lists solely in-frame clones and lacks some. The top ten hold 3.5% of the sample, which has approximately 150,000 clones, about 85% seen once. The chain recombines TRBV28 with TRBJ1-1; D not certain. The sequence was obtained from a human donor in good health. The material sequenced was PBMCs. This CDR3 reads CASSLSGNTEAFF. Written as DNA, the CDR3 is TGTGCCAGCAGTTTGTCAGGGAACACTGAAGCTTTCTTT. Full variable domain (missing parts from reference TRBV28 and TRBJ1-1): DVKVTQSSRYLVKRTGEKVFLECVQDMDHENMFWYRQDPGLGLRLIYFSYDVKMKEKGDIPEGYSVSREKKERFSLILESASTNQTSMYLCASSLSGNTEAFFGQGTRLTVV.